The clone carrying this T cell receptor beta chain was recorded at least ten times. Its antigen is unknown. TCRdb reanalysed the RACE reads using MiXCR and keeps one entry per CDR3 protein. The table lists tens of thousands of distinct CDR3 sequences, approximately 9.4% of them singletons. This record belongs to a study of human T cells and chemical hapten exposure. Turning to the study itself: Weekly administration of diphenylcyclopropenone to the scalp of patients continued throughout the roughly 25-week study.

Time point described: patch test 1, 2 weeks after DPC sensitization. As for treatment: therapeutic diphenylcyclopropenone sensitization with weekly scalp DPC. Unfractionated whole blood was the source from which total RNA was extracted. Points from the study as a whole: Having alopecia, the donors may differ immunologically from healthy people.

This TCR was recovered from a woman in her 40s with alopecia areata. Some clones in this sample may be carry-over from other donors' samples. The input for sequencing was whole blood, taken in connection with sensitization to the hapten diphenylcyclopropenone (DPC).

The CDR3 reads CASTRTSGGYNEQFF. For the CDR3, the DNA is TGTGCCAGCACCAGGACTAGCGGGGGGTACAATGAGCAGTTCTTC. This chain links TRBV2 with TRBJ2-1; TRBD2 aligns across 14 bases. Germline lookup yields CDR1 SNHLY and CDR2 FYNNEI. The CDR3 has 15 amino acids. V lost 7 bases and J lost 4; bases outside the gene matches: 3.